A selection of T cell receptor beta chains follows, all from one sample in a study of control samples from healthy donors and cancer patients. The assay was immunoSEQ multiplex PCR, and TCRdb's table has in-frame clones only and misses some. The sample has 100,000 to 120,000 clones, 80% to 90% seen once; the top ten hold approximately 13%. Sequenced sample: blood. These receptors all stem from a woman aged 50 to 60 in good health. The conserved cysteine and the conserved F or W are not part of the CDR3 here. Expanded clones get a size class; other rows say once, few or many, or leave the size out.

v_call | clone_size | cdr3_aa
TRBV6-5 | . | ASRLAGGAYNEQF
TRBV24-1 | . | ATSVGRLETQY
TRBV19 | . | ACRDSRFTEAF
TRBV4-3 | . | ASSQEGRGPQRSNEQF
TRBV28 | . | ASPPPGLAGVSYEQY
TRBV7-3 | . | ASSLMGRGDQETQY
TRBV5-1 | . | ASSLVGNSQDIQY
TRBV7-7 | . | ASSSGLAGVNEQF
TRBV6-2/TRBV6-3 | . | ASSYGAYGYT
TRBV7-9 | . | ASSAQIAGVSSYEQY
TRBV18 | . | ASSLSGGRNEQF
TRBV12-3/TRBV12-4 | . | ASSLKVSPLH
TRBV5-1 | . | ASSGTASTDTQY
TRBV7-2 | . | ASSLGAGSTQY
TRBV4-2 | once | ASSQVNGDRGTDTQY
TRBV7-8 | . | ASSQPLGLSYEQY
TRBV18 | once | ASTSETGSSYNSPLH
TRBV11-2 | . | ASSLDRLAANTGELF
TRBV7-9 | once | ASSRGDAGDTQY
TRBV28 | few | ASRPTRGHLYEQY
TRBV9 | few | ASSHRLESYEQY
TRBV7-8 | . | ASSHTLAGRTKNIQY
TRBV12-3/TRBV12-4 | once | ASRGDRKYGYT
TRBV12-3/TRBV12-4 | . | ASSFSMEERQY
TRBV18 | once | ASSPGNEGHQPQH
TRBV4-3 | . | ASSQSKEGLVHEQF
TRBV30 | . | AWSRASPLH
TRBV19 | . | ASRPGQGAPGANVLT
TRBV27 | once | ASVDSQFLNTGELF
TRBV6-5 | . | ASSYSWDRSTDTQY
TRBV7-2 | . | ASSQRDHNTGELF
TRBV27 | . | ASSSTRLGPDTQY
TRBV7-2 | . | ASSPSGGGEQY
TRBV12-3/TRBV12-4 | once | ASSLRERYT
TRBV6-4 | once | ASSPGQSLVSNEKLF
TRBV5-6 | . | ASSLQRDSYEQY
TRBV10-3 | . | AISESSGTYEQY
TRBV7-2 | . | ASSSTTGGYEQY
TRBV7-9 | . | ASSSERGTDTQY
TRBV4-3 | . | ASSQVSGGANEQF
TRBV5-4 | . | ASSDKGPSGNTIY
TRBV3-1/TRBV3-2 | . | ASSQLGTGVNGYT
TRBV7-2 | . | ASSLESQFQETQY
TRBV4-2 | . | ASSRTSDYEQY
TRBV18 | . | ASSPPTVLETQY